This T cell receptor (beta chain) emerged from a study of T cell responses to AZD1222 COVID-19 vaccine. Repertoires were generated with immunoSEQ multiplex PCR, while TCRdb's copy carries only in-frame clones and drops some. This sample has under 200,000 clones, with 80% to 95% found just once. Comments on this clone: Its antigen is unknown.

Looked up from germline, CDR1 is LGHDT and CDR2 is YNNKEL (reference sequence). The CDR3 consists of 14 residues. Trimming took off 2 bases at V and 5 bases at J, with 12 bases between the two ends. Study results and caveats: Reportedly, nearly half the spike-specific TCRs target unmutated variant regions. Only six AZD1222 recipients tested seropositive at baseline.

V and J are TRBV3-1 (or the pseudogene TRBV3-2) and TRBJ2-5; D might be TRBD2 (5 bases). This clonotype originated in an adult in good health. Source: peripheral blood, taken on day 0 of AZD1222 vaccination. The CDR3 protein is CASSQLGRAETQYF. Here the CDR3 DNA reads TGTGCCAGCAGCCAACTCGGGCGGGCGGAGACCCAGTACTTC.